This T cell receptor (beta chain) was documented in a study of cytomegalovirus exposure and HLA in healthy donors. Study conclusions and caveats: High specificity and sensitivity for cytomegalovirus status were reported for the classifier. For most TCR sequences rarity was the rule, although some public TCRs occurred in many donors. The investigators catalogued 164 TCR beta chains as cytomegalovirus-associated.

Regarding this clone: Its antigen remains unidentified.

The CDR3 sequence is 14 residues long. Germline V gene data show CDR1 as SGHRS and CDR2 as YFSETQ. Trimming removed 2 bases at V and 5 bases at J, with 13 bases between. The donors formed part of the approximately 110-subject validation cohort, distinct from the roughly 660-subject first cohort. This table comes from immunoSEQ multiplex PCR, and its TCRdb copy is limited to in-frame clones, with some not included. The sample holds about 71,000 clones; about 95% are singletons and the top ten take under 1.3%. The chain links TRBV5-1 to TRBJ1-2, with a possible D match to TRBD1 (5 bases). The sample consisted of PBMCs. The sequence derives from a woman between 18 and 30 years old in good health and CMV-seronegative. CDR3 bases: TGCGCCAGCAGCTTAGGCAGGGAGGGGTATGGCTACACCTTC. It is translated as CASSLGREGYGYTF.